The rows below give T cell receptor beta chains drawn from one sample of a study of cytomegalovirus exposure and HLA in healthy donors. Only in-frame clones appear in the TCRdb table, and some are missing; sequencing was by immunoSEQ multiplex PCR. The data show approximately 180,000 clones, around four fifths seen once. The material sequenced was PBMCs. The receptors come from a woman aged 25 to 45 in good health and CMV-seropositive. Both conserved end residues are part of each CDR3. D genes are given only for firm matches.

J gene	D gene	V gene	CDR3 protein
TRBJ1-5	TRBD1	TRBV28	CASSPQPGQGYNQPQHF
TRBJ2-6	-	TRBV11-3	CALAGLGSSGANVLTF
TRBJ2-2	TRBD1	TRBV2	CASSLTGYTGELFF
TRBJ2-1	-	TRBV29-1	CSGGDRTDYNEQFF
TRBJ2-7	TRBD2	TRBV7-2	CASSLGLAGFDEQYF
TRBJ1-5	TRBD1	TRBV28	CASSSLGGGTGGIKSNQPQHF
TRBJ1-1	-	TRBV28	CASRPGVRTEAFF
TRBJ2-1	TRBD2	TRBV9	CASQREVSYNEQFF
TRBJ2-1	-	TRBV7-2	CASSPLVSPNNEQFF
TRBJ2-7	-	TRBV9	CASSVDGGNSYEQYF
TRBJ1-3	-	TRBV29-1	CSAMPGTKGNTIYF
TRBJ1-5	TRBD1	TRBV27	CASSFGQGAWQPQHF
TRBJ1-5	-	TRBV5-1	CASSPDSYNQPQHF
TRBJ2-5	TRBD2	TRBV11-2	CASSLRASVGGQETQYF
TRBJ2-3	TRBD2	TRBV6-5	CASSSPSGHTDTQYF
TRBJ1-5	-	TRBV10-2	CASSDIDSNQPQHF
TRBJ2-3	TRBD2	TRBV28	CASPPGLAGGPADTQYF
TRBJ1-1	-	TRBV6-6	CASSSQVNTEAFF
TRBJ2-7	-	TRBV28	CASSPRPLSYEQYF
TRBJ2-5	TRBD1	TRBV7-2	CASTRVGQGIGETQYF
TRBJ2-7	-	TRBV7-9	CASSGGLPSYEQYF
TRBJ2-3	TRBD2	TRBV5-1	CASSWGLATSTDTQYF
TRBJ2-7	TRBD1	TRBV5-1	CASSYRWTGGDEQYF
TRBJ2-7	-	TRBV5-6	CASSSRDLSEQYF
TRBJ1-2	-	TRBV7-3	CASSPVGGEDGYTF
TRBJ1-1	-	TRBV21-1	CASRPLEGMNTEAFF
TRBJ2-7	-	TRBV9	CASSVGPGLGDSYEQYF
TRBJ1-5	TRBD1	TRBV7-9	CASSWGGTGEQPQHF
TRBJ2-7	-	TRBV2	CASSDRTSTYEQYF
TRBJ2-5	TRBD2	TRBV6-6	CASGSGQETQYF
TRBJ2-7	TRBD2	TRBV6-5	CASSYSLAGAFEQYF
TRBJ2-7	TRBD2	TRBV4-2	CASSQVFDGRRGYEQYF
TRBJ2-7	TRBD1	TRBV11-2	CASSSPGQGVEQYF
TRBJ1-2	-	TRBV25-1	CASGSGWGLGGYTF
TRBJ1-2	-	TRBV27	CASSFPDRSGYTF
TRBJ2-2	TRBD1	TRBV14	CASSQDVTGTGSTGELFF
TRBJ2-3	-	TRBV28	CASSLRGPLRVTQYF
TRBJ2-7	TRBD2	TRBV6-5	CASSYLAGDGYEQYF
TRBJ1-3	-	TRBV6-5	CASSYSIQIPGNTIYF
TRBJ1-6	-	TRBV6-5	CASRLDSPPSPLHF
TRBJ2-3	TRBD2	TRBV5-4	CASSAGLALTDTQYF
TRBJ2-7	TRBD2	TRBV5-1	CASSLSSGGEQYF
TRBJ2-7	-	TRBV30	CAWGDTHYEQYF
TRBJ2-2	TRBD1	TRBV19	CASRKDRVNTGELFF
TRBJ2-5	TRBD1	TRBV9	CASSVGVGDRGQETQYF
TRBJ2-7	TRBD2	TRBV19	CASSITSGDGYEQYF
TRBJ2-1	TRBD2	TRBV29-1	CSVPTSVRYNEQFF
TRBJ1-1	-	TRBV11-2	CASSETATGGLNTEAFF
TRBJ1-3	-	TRBV28	CASISSGNTIYF
TRBJ2-7	-	TRBV20-1	CSVRLAYEQYF
TRBJ2-6	TRBD1	TRBV5-1	CARMGQGGTGANVLTF
TRBJ1-2	-	TRBV2	CASSEQTGIGYTF
TRBJ1-5	TRBD1	TRBV28	CASTKPGQGSQPQHF